This T cell receptor (beta chain) was sequenced during a study of CXCR3-negative and CXCR3-positive naive CD8 T cells. Study at large: Sequencing gave approximately 140 million TRB reads overall, about 1.5 +/- 0.3 million per library. Regarding the study as a whole: Naive subsets displayed similar surface CD5, and TCR strength was inferred from TRB CDR3 properties. TRB CDR3s of CXCR3-positive naive cells were more hydrophobic than those of CXCR3-negative naive cells. Naive CXCR3-positive and CXCR3-negative cells shared TRBV-TRBJ usage; memory cells diverged.

Sorts that each held 270,000 or so cells were run in triplicate for every CD8+ T cell subset. The CDR3 spans 13 residues. The germline V gene has CDR1 SQVTM and CDR2 ANQGSEA. About this clonotype: Its target is not known.

Libraries of TRB cDNA were made by 5' RACE and carried UMIs. One entry per CDR3 protein, without DNA, is what TCRdb gives after re-calling the 5' RACE reads. The table gives about 63,000 distinct CDR3 sequences; the top ten clones make up 4% to 5.5% of it. The sequence was collected from a human donor in good health. Some clones in this sample may be carry-over from other donors' samples. Sequenced: naive CXCR3+ CD8+ T cells from blood. Subset described: CD45RO-CCR7+CD27+CD95- naive CD8+ T cells expressing CXCR3 (TNR3+). This chain uses TRBV29-1 with TRBJ1-1; with no DNA, the TCRdb D assignment of TRBD1 cannot be verified. The CDR3 is CSVVTGINTEAFF.